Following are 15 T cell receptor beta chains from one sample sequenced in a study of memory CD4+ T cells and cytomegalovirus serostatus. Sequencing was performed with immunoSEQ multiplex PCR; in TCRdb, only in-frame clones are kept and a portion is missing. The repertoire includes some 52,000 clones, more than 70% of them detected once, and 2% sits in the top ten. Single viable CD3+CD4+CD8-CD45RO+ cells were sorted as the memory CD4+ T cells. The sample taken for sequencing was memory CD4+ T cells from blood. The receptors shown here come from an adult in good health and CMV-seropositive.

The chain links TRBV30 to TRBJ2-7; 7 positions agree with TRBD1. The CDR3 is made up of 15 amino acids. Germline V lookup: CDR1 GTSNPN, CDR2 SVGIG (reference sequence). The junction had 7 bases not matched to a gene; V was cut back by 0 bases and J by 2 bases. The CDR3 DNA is TGTGCCTGGAGTGTATGGGACAGTCGGGCCTACGAGCAGTACTTC. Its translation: CAWSVWDSRAYEQYF.

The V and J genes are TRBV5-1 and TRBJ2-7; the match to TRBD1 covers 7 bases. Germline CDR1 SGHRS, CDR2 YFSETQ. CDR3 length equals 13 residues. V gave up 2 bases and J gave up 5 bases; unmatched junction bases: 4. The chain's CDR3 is CASSFQGDHEQYF. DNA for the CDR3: TGCGCCAGCAGCTTCCAGGGGGACCACGAGCAGTACTTC. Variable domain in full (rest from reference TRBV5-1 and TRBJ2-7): KAGVTQTPRYLIKTRGQQVTLSCSPISGHRSVSWYQQTPGQGLQFLFEYFSETQRNKGNFPGRFSGRQFSNSRSEMNVSTLELGDSALYLCASSFQGDHEQYFGPGTRLTVT.

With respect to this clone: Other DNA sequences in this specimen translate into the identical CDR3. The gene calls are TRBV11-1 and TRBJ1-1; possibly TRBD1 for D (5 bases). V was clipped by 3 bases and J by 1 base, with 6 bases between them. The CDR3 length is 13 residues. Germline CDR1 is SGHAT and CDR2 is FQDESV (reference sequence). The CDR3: CASSLTENTEAFF. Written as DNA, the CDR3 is TGTGCCAGCAGCTTGACAGAGAACACTGAAGCTTTCTTT.

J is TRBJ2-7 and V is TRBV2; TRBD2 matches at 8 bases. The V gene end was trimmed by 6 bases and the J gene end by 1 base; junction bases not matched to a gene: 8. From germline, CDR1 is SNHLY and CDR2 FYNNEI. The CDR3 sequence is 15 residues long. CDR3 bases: TGTGCCAGCAGCCCGCGGGGGGATCCTTCCTACGAGCAGTACTTC. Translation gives CASSPRGDPSYEQYF.

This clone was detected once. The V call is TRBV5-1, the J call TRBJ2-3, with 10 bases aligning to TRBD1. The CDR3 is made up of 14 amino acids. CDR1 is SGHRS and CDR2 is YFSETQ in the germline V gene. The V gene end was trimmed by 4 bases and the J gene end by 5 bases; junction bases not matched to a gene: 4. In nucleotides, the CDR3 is TGCGCCAGCAGCCAAGGGGACAGGGGAGATACGCAGTATTTT. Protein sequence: CASSQGDRGDTQYF.

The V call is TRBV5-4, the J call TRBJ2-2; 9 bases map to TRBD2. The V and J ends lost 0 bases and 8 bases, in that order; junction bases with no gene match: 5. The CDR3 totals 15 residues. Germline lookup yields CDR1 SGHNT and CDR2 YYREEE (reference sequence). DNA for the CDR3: TGTGCCAGCAGCTTGGGTAGCGGGAGTCTTGGGGAGCTGTTTTTT. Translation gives CASSLGSGSLGELFF.

In DNA, the CDR3 is TGTGCCAGCTCACCAGAATTTCCCTACGAGCAGTACTTC. Its protein product is CASSPEFPYEQYF. The chain carries TRBV18 and TRBJ2-7; D remains ambiguous. The CDR3 length is 13 residues. With 2 bases removed from V and 2 bases from J, the gap between germline ends came to 7 bases. CDR1 and CDR2 (germline): KGHSH, LQKENI.

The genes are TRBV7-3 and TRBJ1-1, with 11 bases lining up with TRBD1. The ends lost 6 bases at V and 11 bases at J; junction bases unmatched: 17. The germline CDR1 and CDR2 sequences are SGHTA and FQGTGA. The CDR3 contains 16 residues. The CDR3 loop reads CASSPTPGQGVQDAFF. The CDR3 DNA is TGTGCCAGCAGTCCAACGCCGGGACAGGGGGTTCAGGACGCTTTCTTT.

This CDR3 is CASTQAGLNTEAFF. The CDR3 bases are TGCGCCAGCACCCAAGCAGGGTTGAACACTGAAGCTTTCTTT. The chain is built from TRBV10-2 and TRBJ1-1, with TRBD1 as a possible D gene (5 bases). From germline, CDR1 is WSHSY and CDR2 SAAADI. The CDR3 is made up of 14 amino acids. V was cut by 7 bases and J by 0 bases, with 12 bases left in between.

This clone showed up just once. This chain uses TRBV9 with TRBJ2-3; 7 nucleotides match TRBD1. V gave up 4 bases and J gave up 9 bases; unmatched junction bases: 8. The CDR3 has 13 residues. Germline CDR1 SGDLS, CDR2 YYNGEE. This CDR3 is CASSLGGGQTQYF. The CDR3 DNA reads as TGTGCCAGCAGCCTTGGTGGGGGACAGACGCAGTATTTT.

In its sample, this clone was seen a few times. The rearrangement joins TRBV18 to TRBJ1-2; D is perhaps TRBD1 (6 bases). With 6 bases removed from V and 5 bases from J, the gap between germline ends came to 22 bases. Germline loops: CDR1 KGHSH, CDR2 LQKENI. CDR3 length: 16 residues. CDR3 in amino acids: CASSSYPDSAPYGYTF. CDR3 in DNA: TGTGCCAGCTCGTCCTATCCGGACAGCGCCCCTTATGGCTACACCTTC.

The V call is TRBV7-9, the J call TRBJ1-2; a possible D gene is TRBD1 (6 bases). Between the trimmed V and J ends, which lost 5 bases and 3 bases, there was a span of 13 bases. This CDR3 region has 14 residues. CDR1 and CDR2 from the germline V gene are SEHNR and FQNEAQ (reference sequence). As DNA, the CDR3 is TGTGCCAGCAGCCCCCCCAGACAGGACTATGGCTACACCTTC. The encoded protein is CASSPPRQDYGYTF.

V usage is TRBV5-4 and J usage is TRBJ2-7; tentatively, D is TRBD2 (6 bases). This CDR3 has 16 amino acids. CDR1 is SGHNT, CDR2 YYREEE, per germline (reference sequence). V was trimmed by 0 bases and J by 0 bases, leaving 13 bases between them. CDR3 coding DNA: TGTGCCAGCAGCTTGGGCCGACTAGGAGGCTCCTACGAGCAGTACTTC. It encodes CASSLGRLGGSYEQYF. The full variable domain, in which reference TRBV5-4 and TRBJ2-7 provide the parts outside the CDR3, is ETGVTQSPTHLIKTRGQQVTLRCSSQSGHNTVSWYQQALGQGPQFIFQYYREEENGRGNFPPRFSGLQFPNYSSELNVNALELDDSALYLCASSLGRLGGSYEQYFGPGTRLTVT.

The CDR3 nucleotides read TGTGCCAGCACCGAGTTGCGGAGCTCTGGAAACACCATATATTTT. It codes for CASTELRSSGNTIYF. The genes are TRBV7-8 and TRBJ1-3; the D is unclear. The CDR3 runs to 15 residues. Trimming took off 7 bases at V and 0 bases at J, with 13 bases between the two ends. Germline-derived CDR1 and CDR2 are SGHVS and FQNEAQ.

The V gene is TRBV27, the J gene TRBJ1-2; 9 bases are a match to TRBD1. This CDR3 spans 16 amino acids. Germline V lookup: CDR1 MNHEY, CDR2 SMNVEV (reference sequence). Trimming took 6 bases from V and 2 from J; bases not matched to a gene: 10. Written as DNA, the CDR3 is TGTGCCAGCAGCCGGCGCCCCGGACAGGGGAACTATGGCTACACCTTC. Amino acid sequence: CASSRRPGQGNYGYTF.